The clone carrying this T cell receptor beta chain has a handful of counts. Its antigen is undetermined. Vbeta (60) and Jbeta (13) primers were used in the PCR. Assay: immunoSEQ multiplex PCR; the TCRdb copy retains only in-frame clones and omits some. Among more than 85,000 clones, 65% to 80% were seen once, and the ten largest hold roughly 5%. This specimen comes from a study of cytomegalovirus exposure and HLA in healthy donors. Broader study findings: Using the classifier, cytomegalovirus status was reportedly diagnosed with high specificity and sensitivity. The study put 150 to 200 TCR beta chains on its list as cytomegalovirus-associated.

The CDR3 loop spans 13 amino acids. CDR1 and CDR2 (germline): SGHDT, YYEEEE. Trimming pared 4 bases from V and 2 bases from J, leaving 9 bases between. The chain uses TRBV5-6 and TRBJ1-1; the D is unclear. Sequencing was done on a sample of PBMCs. The receptor comes from a male donor in good health and CMV-seronegative. CDR3 DNA sequence: TGTGCCAGCAGCCAGGCAGGAAACACTGAAGCTTTCTTT. This codes for CASSQAGNTEAFF. Drawing the rest from reference TRBV5-6 and TRBJ1-1, the complete variable domain is DAGVTQSPTHLIKTRGQQVTLRCSPKSGHDTVSWYQQALGQGPQFIFQYYEEEERQRGNFPDRFSGHQFPNYSSELNVNALLLGDSALYLCASSQAGNTEAFFGQGTRLTVV.